Sequencing of this TCR beta chain was carried out in a study of identical twins. General observations from the study: A lower insertion count was a feature of abundant cord blood beta clonotypes, with no such feature in memory repertoires.

Everyone who donated was a healthy Caucasian. The V gene's germline CDR1 is SGHKS and CDR2 YYEKEE (reference sequence). Trimming left V 0 bases short and J 2 bases short, with 9 bases between. The CDR3 has 14 amino acids. Each CDR3 protein gets one entry after TCRdb re-called the 5' RACE reads with MiXCR. The table includes approximately 190,000 distinct CDR3 sequences, 15% to 20% detected once. This clonotype was counted a few times. Antigen: not known. The sample was also reused in another study, on T cells expressing NK-cell markers. From that study: Among the experiments, several used an anti-gamma-delta TCR antibody to restrict sorting to alpha-beta TCR T cells. A few donors showed these clonotypes also leading the CD3+CD56-NKG2C+ fraction.

The rearrangement uses TRBV5-5 and TRBJ2-7, with D unresolved. Material for sequencing was CD8+ T cells sorted from blood. This TCR came from a woman between 18 and 30 years old in good health. DNA of the CDR3: TGTGCCAGCAGCTTGGGTCCAAGTACCTACGAGCAGTACTTC. Translated, it gives CASSLGPSTYEQYF.